This T cell receptor (beta chain) was identified during a study of blood T cell repertoires in COVID-19. Study as a whole: Acute and convalescent COVID-19 samples came from the United States, Italy and Spain. Sources were T cells, B-cell-depleted T cells, or PBMCs; the material itself was cDNA or gDNA.

Per the original data handling: Estimates of nucleated cell counts were drawn from the amplification of reference gene primers. This table comes from immunoSEQ multiplex PCR, and its TCRdb copy is limited to in-frame clones, with some not included. The D gene and trimming were derived from the DNA, and the V and J assignments and clone size from that table. The sample lists more than 85,000 clones; approximately 82% were seen once. The germline CDR1 and CDR2 sequences are SQVTM and ANQGSEA. Trimming removed 7 bases at V and 2 bases at J, with 15 bases between. The CDR3 extends over 14 amino acids. The chain links TRBV29-1 to TRBJ1-5, with D unresolved. The TCR originated in a man aged 55 to 69 with active or convalescent COVID-19. Sequencing was performed on peripheral blood. CDR3 coding DNA: TGCAGCGCCCAAATCGGAGTAGGCAATCAGCCCCAGCATTTT. It specifies CSAQIGVGNQPQHF. The full variable domain, rest sourced from reference TRBV29-1 and TRBJ1-5, is SAVISQKPSRDICQRGTSLTIQCQVDSQVTMMFWYRQQPGQSLTLIATANQGSEATYESGFVIDKFPISRPNLTFSTLTVSNMSPEDSSIYLCSAQIGVGNQPQHFGDGTRLSIL.